This paragraph covers one TCR beta chain sequence. Its antigen is not identified. This entry is derived from a study of cytomegalovirus exposure and HLA in healthy donors. Profiling relied on immunoSEQ multiplex PCR, and the TCRdb table lists in-frame clones only, not all of them. The sample includes over 200,000 clones, 90% of them seen just once. Whole-study findings and limits: Whilst most TCR sequences proved rare, a subset of public TCRs occurred across many donors.

From germline, CDR1 is SGHVS and CDR2 FQNEAQ. CDR3 length: 16 amino acids. The V and J ends lost 5 bases and 2 bases respectively, with 16 bases between them. This TCR was recovered from a woman between 18 and 29 years old in good health and CMV-seronegative. This chain joins TRBV7-8 and TRBJ2-1, with a weak D call TRBD1 (7 bases). The specimen sequenced was PBMCs. The CDR3 region has the DNA TGTGCCAGCAGCCAGGGGGTCGGGGGAACCTACAATGAGCAGTTCTTC. Its translation: CASSQGVGGTYNEQFF.